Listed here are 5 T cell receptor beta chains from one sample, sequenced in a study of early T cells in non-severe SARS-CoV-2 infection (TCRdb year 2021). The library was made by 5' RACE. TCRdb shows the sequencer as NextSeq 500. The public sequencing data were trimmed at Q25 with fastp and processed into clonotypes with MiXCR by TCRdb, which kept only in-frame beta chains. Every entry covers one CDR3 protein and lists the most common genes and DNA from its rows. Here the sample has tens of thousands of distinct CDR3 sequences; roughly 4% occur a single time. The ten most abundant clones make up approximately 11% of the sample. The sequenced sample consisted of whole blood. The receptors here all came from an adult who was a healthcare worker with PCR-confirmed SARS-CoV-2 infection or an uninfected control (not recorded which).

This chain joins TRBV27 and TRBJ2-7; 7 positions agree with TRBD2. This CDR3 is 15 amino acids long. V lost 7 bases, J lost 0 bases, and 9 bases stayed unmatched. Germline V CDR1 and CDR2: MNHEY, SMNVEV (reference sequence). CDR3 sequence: CASKVGGGSSYEQYF. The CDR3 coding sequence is TGTGCCAGCAAGGTTGGGGGGGGATCCTCCTACGAGCAGTACTTC.

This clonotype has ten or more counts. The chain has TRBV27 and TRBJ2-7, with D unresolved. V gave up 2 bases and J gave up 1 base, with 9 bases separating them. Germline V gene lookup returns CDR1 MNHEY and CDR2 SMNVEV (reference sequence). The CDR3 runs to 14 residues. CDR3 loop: CASSLGSGSYEQYF. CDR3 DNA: TGTGCCAGCAGTTTAGGGTCGGGTTCCTACGAGCAGTACTTC.

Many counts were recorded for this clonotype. This CDR3 reads CSVVRASGSPGDTQYF. In nucleotides, the CDR3 is TGCAGCGTTGTTCGGGCTAGCGGGAGTCCGGGAGATACGCAGTATTTT. This chain connects TRBV29-1 to TRBJ2-3; TRBD2 agrees at 10 bases. The trim removed 4 bases at V and 5 bases at J, leaving 12 bases unmatched. The CDR3 consists of 16 residues. Germline loops: CDR1 SQVTM, CDR2 ANQGSEA.

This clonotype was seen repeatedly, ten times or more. CDR3 nucleotides: TGTGCCAGTAGTATTACCCTCTTGGCGGGACCCTACAATGAGCAGTTCTTC. Its translation is CASSITLLAGPYNEQFF. This chain uses TRBV19 with TRBJ2-1; D is perhaps TRBD2 (6 bases). Looked up from germline, CDR1 is LNHDA and CDR2 is SQIVND (reference sequence). The V end lost 3 bases, the J end lost 2 bases, and 17 bases lay between the germline ends. The CDR3 is made up of 17 amino acids.

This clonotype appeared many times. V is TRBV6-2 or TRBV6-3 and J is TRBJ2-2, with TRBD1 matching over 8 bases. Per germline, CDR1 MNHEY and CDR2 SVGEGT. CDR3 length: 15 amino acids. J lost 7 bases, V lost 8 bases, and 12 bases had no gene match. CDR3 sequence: CASVRPTGDSGELFF. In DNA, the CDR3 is TGTGCCAGCGTAAGACCGACAGGGGACAGCGGGGAGCTGTTTTTT.